The T cell receptor beta chain described here comes from a study of regulatory T cells in long-lasting Graves disease. Time point reported: newly diagnosed GD, antithyroid drugs for less than 3 months. From PBMCs, RNA was extracted and then used to make the TCR library. For TCR beta, libraries came from iRepertoire HTBI primers and Arm-PCR of CDR3 regions. TCRdb processed the multiplex PCR reads anew with MiXCR; each CDR3 protein has one entry. The sample includes some 560,000 distinct CDR3 sequences, around 15% of them seen just once. Deletions cut 2 bases from V and 3 bases from J, with 10 bases between. CDR3 length: 14 residues. From germline, CDR1 is MNHEY and CDR2 SVGAGI. These same data were also listed under a study on T cells in Graves' hyperthyroidism and ophthalmopathy.

This receptor was obtained from a woman aged 35 to 60 with Graves disease. The genes are TRBV6-5 and TRBJ1-1; D unresolved. The source material was peripheral blood mononuclear cells (PBMCs), sampled at new diagnosis, from a patient treated with antithyroid drugs. In DNA, the CDR3 is TGTGCCAGCAGTTACAGCAGGACCGACACTGAAGCTTTCTTT. Residues: CASSYSRTDTEAFF.